Listed here are 4 T cell receptor beta chains from one sample, sequenced in a study of preoperative IRX-2 immunotherapy in early breast cancer. Profiling relied on immunoSEQ multiplex PCR, and the TCRdb table lists in-frame clones only, not all of them. Of approximately 27,000 clones in the sample, roughly four fifths were seen once. Treatment noted: preoperative locoregional IRX-2 cytokine immunotherapy. Sequencing used lymph node tissue, obtained after IRX-2 immunotherapy. These receptors were taken from a human donor with breast cancer.

V is TRBV18 and J is TRBJ1-2, with TRBD1 matching over 8 bases. Germline V gene lookup returns CDR1 KGHSH and CDR2 LQKENI. The CDR3 sequence is 15 residues long. Trimming at V came to 3 bases and at J to 8 bases, leaving 11 bases not matched to a gene. The CDR3 bases are TGTGCCAGCTCACCCGGAACAGGGGGGTTCTCCGGCTACACCTTC. This gives the protein CASSPGTGGFSGYTF.

This clone was found once. The CDR3: CASRGGPQGQGAEAFF. The CDR3 bases are TGTGCCAGCAGAGGGGGGCCCCAAGGTCAGGGAGCTGAAGCTTTCTTT. This chain connects TRBV11-3 to TRBJ1-1, with D possibly being TRBD1 (6 bases). The CDR3 is 16 amino acids. CDR1 and CDR2 (germline): SGHNT, YENEEA. Deletions cut 6 bases from V and 6 bases from J, with 23 bases between.

This clone was recorded a few times. The chain couples TRBV6-8 to TRBJ2-7; 7 bases match TRBD2. Trimming removed 6 bases from V and 5 bases from J; junction bases left unmatched: 13. This CDR3 has 15 amino acids. Germline V gene data show CDR1 as MNHGY and CDR2 as SAAAGT. DNA for the CDR3: TGTGCCAGCAGGATGAGGGAAGCGGGGAGGGACGAGCAGTACGTC. Translated, it gives CASRMREAGRDEQYV.

This chain links TRBV7-7 with TRBJ1-1; weak D call: TRBD1 (5 bases). Germline V gene lookup returns CDR1 SSHAT and CDR2 FNYEAQ (reference sequence). This CDR3 spans 17 amino acids. V was pared by 3 bases and J by 1 base, with 18 bases between. CDR3 loop: CASSFLSFRGSNTEAFF. CDR3 sequence (DNA): TGTGCCAGCAGCTTTTTGTCGTTTAGGGGATCGAACACTGAAGCTTTCTTT.